The 19 T cell receptor beta chains presented below share a single source sample, sequenced in a study of blood T cell repertoires in COVID-19 (TCRdb year 2020). The method was the immunoSEQ multiplex PCR assay. This immuneACCESS table, as held by TCRdb, lists in-frame sequences with V and J called but not all clones. Of the missing ones, under half trace to an unresolved V gene in checked studies; the others have no known cause. This sample holds roughly 28,000 clones; about 88% were observed only once. Approximately 50% of the sample belongs to the ten largest clones. The specimen sequenced was peripheral blood. Every receptor here comes from a human donor with acute or convalescent COVID-19. The donor label of this sample is uncertain.

The V call is TRBV7-8, the J call TRBJ2-4; the match to TRBD1 covers 9 bases. With 1 base clipped from V and 2 bases from J, the junction kept 12 bases outside the gene matches. The CDR3 is 19 amino acids. CDR1 SGHVS and CDR2 FQNEAQ come from the germline V gene. The CDR3, as DNA: TGTGCCAGCAGCTTAGGGGGACAGGGCGGAAGAGGATCCAAAAACATTCAGTACTTC. As protein: CASSLGGQGGRGSKNIQYF. The whole variable domain, remainder taken from reference TRBV7-8 and TRBJ2-4, is GAGVSQSPRYKVAKRGQDVALRCDPISGHVSLFWYQQALGQGPEFLTYFQNEAQLDKSGLPSDRFFAERPEGSVSTLKIQRTQQEDSAVYLCASSLGGQGGRGSKNIQYFGAGTRLSVL.

The chain carries TRBV30 and TRBJ1-4; D is perhaps TRBD1 (6 bases). With 2 bases removed from V and 7 bases from J, the gap between germline ends came to 8 bases. Germline CDR1 GTSNPN, CDR2 SVGIG (reference sequence). The CDR3 covers 12 residues. CDR3 nucleotides: TGTGCCTGGAGTAGGGACACTGAAAAACTGTTTTTT. Its protein is CAWSRDTEKLFF.

The V call is TRBV5-1, the J call TRBJ2-4; 12 nucleotides line up with TRBD1. V was pared by 2 bases and J by 2 bases, with 2 bases of the junction left unmatched. Germline CDR1 and CDR2: SGHRS and YFSETQ. The CDR3 loop spans 16 amino acids. The CDR3 sequence: CASSLGDRGPKNIQYF. CDR3 bases: TGCGCCAGCAGCTTAGGGGACAGGGGGCCCAAAAACATTCAGTACTTC.

The chain is built from TRBV19 and TRBJ2-2, with D maybe TRBD1 (6 bases). The V end was cut by 6 bases, the J end by 2 bases, with 13 bases between. Germline CDR1 LNHDA, CDR2 SQIVND (reference sequence). CDR3 length: 15 amino acids. The CDR3 DNA follows: TGTGCCAGTAGGGTTGACAGGTCAAACACCGGGGAGCTGTTTTTT. Translating gives CASRVDRSNTGELFF.

V usage is TRBV9 and J usage is TRBJ1-1; D is uncertain. Germline CDR1 is SGDLS and CDR2 is YYNGEE. The CDR3 is 15 residues long. V lost 0 bases to trimming and J lost 0 bases, with 9 bases between them. The CDR3 DNA is TGTGCCAGCAGCGTAGTGTCGGGAATGAACACTGAAGCTTTCTTT. Protein product: CASSVVSGMNTEAFF.

Points on this clone: This same CDR3 is encoded by further DNA sequences in the sample. This sequence joins TRBV5-6 and TRBJ1-1, with 7 bases lining up with TRBD1. The trim removed 1 base at V and 2 bases at J, leaving 8 bases unmatched. The V gene's germline CDR1 is SGHDT and CDR2 YYEEEE. CDR3 length: 16 residues. This CDR3 is CASSLSGQGGNTEAFF. In DNA form, the CDR3 reads TGTGCCAGCAGCTTGTCCGGGCAGGGGGGCAACACTGAAGCTTTCTTT.

The chain recombines TRBV6-5 with TRBJ1-2, with 7 bases identical to TRBD1. CDR1 and CDR2 (germline): MNHEY, SVGAGI. The CDR3 spans 13 residues. Trimming removed 1 base from V and 6 bases from J; junction bases left unmatched: 2. The CDR3 loop is CASSYFTGDGYTF. CDR3 bases: TGTGCCAGCAGTTACTTTACAGGGGATGGCTACACCTTC.

The rearrangement links TRBV9 to TRBJ2-5, with TRBD1 as a possible D gene (6 bases). The germline V gene has CDR1 SGDLS and CDR2 YYNGEE. The CDR3 covers 15 residues. Trimming cost V 3 bases and J 5 bases, with 17 bases left between them. CDR3 in amino acids: CASSGSGESRETQYF. The CDR3 bases are TGTGCCAGCAGCGGTTCAGGGGAATCGAGGGAGACCCAGTACTTC.

The chain recombines TRBV27 with TRBJ2-3; 10 bases fit TRBD1. V shed 8 bases and J 4 bases; nucleotides not matched to a gene: 9. Germline V gives CDR1 MNHEY, CDR2 SMNVEV (reference sequence). The CDR3 sequence is 15 residues long. DNA for the CDR3: TGTGCCAGCCGCCCCGGGACAGGGGTCCCAGATACGCAGTATTTT. Translating gives CASRPGTGVPDTQYF.

The V call is TRBV2, the J call TRBJ2-1, with D possibly TRBD1 on 6 matching bases. Germline loops: CDR1 SNHLY, CDR2 FYNNEI. The length of the CDR3 is 13 residues. V was clipped by 7 bases and J by 5 bases, with 12 bases between them. In nucleotides, the CDR3 is TGTGCCAGCAAGGTCAGGGGAGACAATGAGCAGTTCTTC. It yields the protein CASKVRGDNEQFF.

About this clone itself: Since the CDR3 does not end with the conserved phenylalanine or tryptophan, this likely comes from a read error. Because the CDR3's place on the DNA is in doubt, the DNA is left out and the CDR3 is given as listed by TCRdb. This chain links TRBV5-1 with TRBJ2-7; the table's D call TRBD1 went unverified against the DNA. The CDR3 is 14 amino acids in total, end residues counted. The V gene's germline CDR1 is SGHRS and CDR2 YFSETQ. The CDR3 region is CASRTWPGQGRIHY.

The genes are TRBV6-5 and TRBJ2-5; D gene uncertain. The germline V gene has CDR1 MNHEY and CDR2 SVGAGI. The CDR3 sequence is 12 residues long. The germline V and J ends were trimmed by 5 bases and 0 bases, with 4 bases remaining between them. The DNA of the CDR3 is TGTGCCAGCAGTCGGTACCAAGAGACCCAGTACTTC. It yields the protein CASSRYQETQYF.

V gene TRBV7-2 combines with J gene TRBJ2-6; D gene uncertain. Germline CDR1 and CDR2: SGHTA and FQGNSA. Trimming shortened V by 2 bases and J by 4 bases, and 9 bases separated the two germline ends. This CDR3 is 15 amino acids long. CDR3 sequence: CASSLSAAGANVLTF. CDR3 in DNA: TGTGCCAGCAGCTTATCGGCGGCAGGGGCCAACGTCCTGACTTTC.

This clone was observed a few times. The chain has TRBV28 and TRBJ2-1, with 9 nucleotides matching TRBD2. J was trimmed by 13 bases and V by 8 bases; bases with no gene match: 6. Germline CDR1 is MDHEN and CDR2 is SYDVKM. The CDR3 is made up of 11 amino acids. CDR3 in DNA: TGTGCCAGCTTTGCGGGGGGGCCTCAGTTCTTC. This encodes CASFAGGPQFF.

This clone was recorded once. V usage is TRBV19 and J usage is TRBJ1-6, with TRBD1 identical over 7 bases. Germline assignment: CDR1 LNHDA and CDR2 SQIVND (reference sequence). V was pared by 10 bases and J by 6 bases, with 12 bases of the junction left unmatched. The CDR3 is 15 residues long. The chain's CDR3 is CATLEGANFNSPLHF. The CDR3 coding sequence is TGTGCCACCCTTGAGGGGGCTAATTTTAATTCACCCCTCCACTTT.

The V call is TRBV7-2, the J call TRBJ2-7; 10 nucleotides agree with TRBD2. Germline V gene sequence: CDR1 SGHTA, CDR2 FQGNSA. The CDR3 is made up of 15 amino acids. V was pared by 5 bases and J by 2 bases, with 6 bases of the junction left unmatched. CDR3 nucleotides: TGTGCCAGCAGCCAGCGGACTAGCGGCCCCTACGAGCAGTACTTC. Residues: CASSQRTSGPYEQYF.

The CDR3 bases are TGTGCCAGCTCACCACCGACAGGGCGCTACGAGCAGTACTTC. Its translation is CASSPPTGRYEQYF. This chain connects TRBV18 to TRBJ2-7, with TRBD1 identical over 7 bases. This CDR3 has 14 residues. The V gene's germline CDR1 is KGHSH and CDR2 LQKENI. Trimming took 0 bases from V and 3 from J; bases not matched to a gene: 2.

The chain has TRBV7-3 and TRBJ2-2, with a possible D match to TRBD2 (6 bases). Per the germline V gene, CDR1 is SGHTA and CDR2 is FQGTGA. There are 15 residues in the CDR3. Trimming took 5 bases from V and 3 from J, leaving 13 bases between them. In nucleotides, the CDR3 is TGTGCCAGCAGCCTCCAAGCGGGTGACACCGGGGAGCTGTTTTTT. It yields the protein CASSLQAGDTGELFF. Using reference TRBV7-3 and TRBJ2-2 for the parts outside the CDR3, the full variable domain is GAGVSQTPSNKVTEKGKYVELRCDPISGHTALYWYRQSLGQGPEFLIYFQGTGAADDSGLPNDRFFAVRPEGSVSTLKIQRTERGDSAVYLCASSLQAGDTGELFFGEGSRLTVL.

This rearrangement joins TRBV30 to TRBJ1-6, with 12 bases matching TRBD1. CDR3 length: 14 amino acids. Germline CDR1 and CDR2: GTSNPN and SVGIG (reference sequence). V gave up 7 bases and J gave up 10 bases; unmatched junction bases: 8. CDR3 nucleotides: TGTGCCTTTTCAAGGGACAGGGGGCAATCACCCCTCCACTTT. This translates into CAFSRDRGQSPLHF. The full variable domain, in which reference TRBV30 and TRBJ1-6 provide the parts outside the CDR3, is SQTIHQWPATLVQPVGSPLSLECTVEGTSNPNLYWYRQAAGRGLQLLFYSVGIGQISSEVPQNLSASRPQDRQFILSSKKLLLSDSGFYLCAFSRDRGQSPLHFGNGTRLTVT.